This is a list of T cell receptor beta chains from one sample in a study of radiotherapy plus CTLA-4 blockade in lung cancer. Repertoires were generated with immunoSEQ multiplex PCR, while TCRdb's copy carries only in-frame clones and drops some. The profile covers tens of thousands of clones, with approximately 90% appearing a single time and 6.5% to 9% taken by the ten largest. The sequenced sample was peripheral blood, obtained from a patient treated with radiotherapy plus ipilimumab. The receptors were gathered from a human donor with non-small cell lung cancer whose response to radiotherapy plus ipilimumab could not be evaluated. Each CDR3 is given with its conserved first and last residue. The order of the fields is clone size, J gene, D gene, V gene, CDR3 protein, CDR3 DNA. D genes are given only for firm matches. Some rows mark clone size as missing; the rest say once, few, many or name a class of expanded clone.

abundance: -
j_gene: TRBJ2-4
d_gene: TRBD1
v_gene: TRBV7-2
CDR3aa: CASSTRQGAKNIQYF
CDR3nt: TGTGCCAGCAGCACTCGACAGGGAGCCAAAAACATTCAGTACTTC

abundance: few
j_gene: TRBJ1-3
d_gene: -
v_gene: TRBV5-4
CDR3aa: CASSLATGSGNTIYF
CDR3nt: TGTGCCAGCAGCTTGGCGACAGGATCGGGAAACACCATATATTTT

abundance: once
j_gene: TRBJ2-7
d_gene: -
v_gene: TRBV5-1
CDR3aa: CASSRREGGPLDYEQYF
CDR3nt: TGCGCCAGCAGCAGACGTGAGGGCGGGCCACTGGATTACGAGCAGTACTTC

abundance: -
j_gene: TRBJ2-3
d_gene: -
v_gene: TRBV2
CDR3aa: CASSQGVRDTQYF
CDR3nt: TGTGCCAGCAGCCAAGGGGTAAGGGATACGCAGTATTTT

abundance: -
j_gene: TRBJ2-3
d_gene: TRBD1
v_gene: TRBV5-4
CDR3aa: CASSEPPGQGTDTQYF
CDR3nt: TGTGCCAGCAGCGAACCCCCGGGACAGGGAACAGATACGCAGTATTTT

abundance: -
j_gene: TRBJ2-4
d_gene: -
v_gene: TRBV6-1
CDR3aa: CASSVGQGLLAKNIQYF
CDR3nt: TGTGCCAGCAGTGTCGGCCAGGGCCTACTAGCCAAAAACATTCAGTACTTC

abundance: -
j_gene: TRBJ1-3
d_gene: -
v_gene: TRBV4-3
CDR3aa: CASSQHGARNTIYF
CDR3nt: TGCGCCAGCAGCCAACATGGGGCACGAAACACCATATATTTT

abundance: few
j_gene: TRBJ2-7
d_gene: TRBD2
v_gene: TRBV19
CDR3aa: CASSIGRGSYEQYF
CDR3nt: TGTGCCAGTAGTATCGGGAGGGGGTCCTACGAGCAGTACTTC

abundance: -
j_gene: TRBJ2-7
d_gene: -
v_gene: TRBV28
CDR3aa: CASSLPGLSYEQYF
CDR3nt: TGTGCCAGCAGCCTCCCGGGACTCTCCTACGAGCAGTACTTC

abundance: -
j_gene: TRBJ2-3
d_gene: -
v_gene: TRBV5-1
CDR3aa: CASSLRGVRGSTDTQYF
CDR3nt: TGCGCCAGCAGCTTGAGGGGGGTCAGGGGGAGCACAGATACGCAGTATTTT

abundance: -
j_gene: TRBJ1-1
d_gene: TRBD1
v_gene: TRBV7-2
CDR3aa: CASSLVWRTGGNTEAFF
CDR3nt: TGTGCCAGCAGCTTAGTTTGGCGGACAGGGGGGAACACTGAAGCTTTCTTT

abundance: -
j_gene: TRBJ2-5
d_gene: TRBD1
v_gene: TRBV6-1
CDR3aa: CASSAGTGALETQYF
CDR3nt: TGTGCCAGCAGTGCCGGGACAGGGGCACTAGAGACCCAGTACTTC

abundance: -
j_gene: TRBJ2-1
d_gene: -
v_gene: TRBV5-1
CDR3aa: CASIGRGRGNEQFF
CDR3nt: TGCGCCAGCATTGGGAGAGGCCGGGGGAATGAGCAGTTCTTC

abundance: -
j_gene: TRBJ1-2
d_gene: -
v_gene: TRBV29-1
CDR3aa: CSVNRGDYGYTF
CDR3nt: TGCAGCGTTAACCGCGGAGACTATGGCTACACCTTC

abundance: -
j_gene: TRBJ2-3
d_gene: -
v_gene: TRBV19
CDR3aa: CASSMISSRSTDTQYF
CDR3nt: TGTGCCAGTAGTATGATTTCTAGCCGGAGCACAGATACGCAGTATTTT

abundance: -
j_gene: TRBJ1-4
d_gene: TRBD1
v_gene: TRBV18
CDR3aa: CASSPGQGGEKLFF
CDR3nt: TGTGCCAGCTCACCTGGACAGGGGGGTGAAAAACTGTTTTTT

abundance: -
j_gene: TRBJ2-5
d_gene: TRBD2
v_gene: TRBV6-1
CDR3aa: CASRVTSGQETQYF
CDR3nt: TGTGCCAGCAGGGTAACTAGCGGTCAAGAGACCCAGTACTTC

abundance: -
j_gene: TRBJ1-1
d_gene: -
v_gene: TRBV5-5
CDR3aa: CASSLANEGTEAFF
CDR3nt: TGTGCCAGCAGCTTGGCTAATGAGGGCACTGAAGCTTTCTTT

abundance: once
j_gene: TRBJ1-3
d_gene: -
v_gene: TRBV5-1
CDR3aa: CASSLAGGLGGNTIYF
CDR3nt: TGCGCCAGCAGCTTGGCCGGGGGGCTAGGCGGAAACACCATATATTTT

abundance: -
j_gene: TRBJ1-5
d_gene: TRBD1
v_gene: TRBV7-2
CDR3aa: CAISDRGGEPQHF
CDR3nt: TGTGCCATATCGGACAGGGGAGGCGAGCCCCAGCATTTT

abundance: -
j_gene: TRBJ1-4
d_gene: -
v_gene: TRBV5-8
CDR3aa: CASSPAGAGNEKLFF
CDR3nt: TGTGCCAGCAGCCCAGCGGGGGCCGGTAATGAAAAACTGTTTTTT

abundance: -
j_gene: TRBJ2-5
d_gene: -
v_gene: TRBV27
CDR3aa: CASSQNQETQYF
CDR3nt: TGTGCCAGCAGCCAGAACCAAGAGACCCAGTACTTC

abundance: -
j_gene: TRBJ1-2
d_gene: -
v_gene: TRBV11-2
CDR3aa: CASSLDSLGRGYTF
CDR3nt: TGTGCCAGCAGCTTAGACAGTCTAGGTAGAGGCTACACCTTC

abundance: once
j_gene: TRBJ2-5
d_gene: -
v_gene: TRBV5-4
CDR3aa: CASSLIEETQYF
CDR3nt: TGTGCCAGCAGCCTAATAGAGGAGACCCAGTACTTC

abundance: once
j_gene: TRBJ1-2
d_gene: -
v_gene: TRBV2
CDR3aa: CASSPDRTNYGYTF
CDR3nt: TGTGCCAGCAGTCCCGACAGGACTAACTATGGCTACACCTTC

abundance: once
j_gene: TRBJ1-4
d_gene: TRBD1
v_gene: TRBV18
CDR3aa: CASSPYGTGNEKLFF
CDR3nt: TGTGCCAGCTCGCCCTATGGGACAGGGAATGAAAAACTGTTTTTT

abundance: once
j_gene: TRBJ2-2
d_gene: -
v_gene: TRBV27
CDR3aa: CASSLKEGNTGELFF
CDR3nt: TGTGCCAGCAGTTTAAAGGAGGGGAACACCGGGGAGCTGTTTTTT

abundance: few
j_gene: TRBJ1-1
d_gene: -
v_gene: TRBV4-3
CDR3aa: CASSLQENTEAFF
CDR3nt: TGCGCCAGCAGCTTACAGGAGAACACTGAAGCTTTCTTT

abundance: -
j_gene: TRBJ2-3
d_gene: TRBD2
v_gene: TRBV7-2
CDR3aa: CASSSGLAGPTDTQYF
CDR3nt: TGTGCCAGCAGCTCGGGACTAGCGGGGCCCACAGATACGCAGTATTTT

abundance: -
j_gene: TRBJ1-3
d_gene: TRBD1
v_gene: TRBV27
CDR3aa: CASSSRTGGSSSGNTIYF
CDR3nt: TGTGCCAGCAGTTCCAGGACAGGGGGCTCGAGTTCTGGAAACACCATATATTTT

abundance: -
j_gene: TRBJ2-1
d_gene: -
v_gene: TRBV5-1
CDR3aa: CASGPGGNYNEQFF
CDR3nt: TGCGCCAGCGGCCCGGGGGGCAACTACAATGAGCAGTTCTTC

abundance: -
j_gene: TRBJ1-3
d_gene: TRBD1
v_gene: TRBV18
CDR3aa: CASSPPTGAAGNTIYF
CDR3nt: TGTGCCAGCTCACCACCGACAGGGGCGGCTGGAAACACCATATATTTT

abundance: -
j_gene: TRBJ1-5
d_gene: TRBD1
v_gene: TRBV27
CDR3aa: CATVTGEGQPQHF
CDR3nt: TGTGCCACCGTAACAGGGGAAGGCCAGCCCCAGCATTTT